This is a list of T cell receptor beta chains from one sample in a study of blood T cells in healthy people across ages. TCRdb analysed the 5' RACE reads with MiXCR anew, one entry per CDR3 protein. The sample records about 670,000 distinct CDR3 sequences, over 40% being singletons. Sequenced sample: blood. The receptors were sampled from a woman at least 80 years old in good health. Both conserved end residues are part of each CDR3. D genes are given only for firm matches. Some rows mark clone size as missing; the rest say once, few, many or name a class of expanded clone.

cdr3_nt cdr3_aa j_call d_call v_call clone_size
TGTGCCAGCTCGGAAAGCCCCGGGGAGCTGTTTTTT CASSESPGELFF TRBJ2-2 NA TRBV18 NA
TGTGCCTGGAGTGTACGAACAGGGGGCTTTCCTAATGGCTACACCTTC CAWSVRTGGFPNGYTF TRBJ1-2 TRBD1 TRBV30 NA
TGCGCCAGCAGCTTAAACAGGGGGAACTATGGCTACACCTTC CASSLNRGNYGYTF TRBJ1-2 TRBD1 TRBV5-1 NA
TGTGCCAGCCTTAAGGGACCCCTATACACTGAAGCTTTCTTT CASLKGPLYTEAFF TRBJ1-1 NA TRBV19 NA
TGTGCCAGCAGCGTAGGCCGACAGCTCTCTGGAAACACCATATATTTT CASSVGRQLSGNTIYF TRBJ1-3 NA TRBV9 NA
TGTGCCAGCGTTCCCTCAGGGGGCGGCGGAGCTTTCTTT CASVPSGGGGAFF TRBJ1-1 TRBD1 TRBV7-2 NA
TGCAGTGCTAATACGGATACGAACACTGAAGCTTTCTTT CSANTDTNTEAFF TRBJ1-1 NA TRBV20-1 few
TGCGCCAGCAGCTTGGGACGGAGCGCCACACAAGAGACCCAGTACTTC CASSLGRSATQETQYF TRBJ2-5 NA TRBV5-1 NA
TGCGCCAGCGCCCAGGGGGTTACCGGGGAGCTGTTTTTT CASAQGVTGELFF TRBJ2-2 TRBD1 TRBV5-1 few
TGTGCCAGCAGTAAGGGTGGTAGCAGCTACGAGCAGTACTTC CASSKGGSSYEQYF TRBJ2-7 NA TRBV6-5 many